This T cell receptor (beta chain) was identified in a study of immune evolution from preneoplasia to lung adenocarcinoma. Profiling relied on immunoSEQ multiplex PCR, and the TCRdb table lists in-frame clones only, not all of them. This table holds about 5,600 clones, about 68% found once. Sample: FFPE lung adenocarcinoma in situ tissue. The sequence came from a person aged 60-79 years with lung adenocarcinoma.

CDR3 coding DNA: TGTGCCATCAGTGAGTCGATTGAGTATGGCTACACCTTC. Amino acids: CAISESIEYGYTF. V is TRBV10-3 and J is TRBJ1-2; D ambiguous. V lost 0 bases to trimming and J lost 5 bases, with 7 bases between them. Germline V gene lookup returns CDR1 ENHRY and CDR2 SYGVKD. CDR3 size: 13 residues.